Presented here are 27 T cell receptor beta chains from one specimen sequenced in a study of control samples from healthy donors and cancer patients. TCRdb keeps only in-frame clones here, not all; method: immunoSEQ multiplex PCR. The table includes under 100,000 clones, about 87% detected once. Sequenced material: blood. All receptors come from a woman aged 70-85 years in good health.

Remarks on this clone: The junction departs from the called germline gene at one end, perhaps through a read error. J is TRBJ2-1 and V is TRBV9, with D unresolved. The CDR3 consists of 14 residues. Germline-derived CDR1 and CDR2 are SGDLS and YYNGEE. CDR3 loop: CASTRANTYDEQFF. CDR3 bases: TGTGCCAGCACCCGAGCTAACACCTACGATGAGCAGTTCTTC.

V and J are TRBV5-1 and TRBJ2-5; the D is unclear. The length of the CDR3 is 11 residues. Per the germline V gene, CDR1 is SGHRS and CDR2 is YFSETQ. V gave up 0 bases and J gave up 5 bases, with 2 bases separating them. CDR3 protein: CASSLEETQYF. CDR3 DNA sequence: TGCGCCAGCAGCTTGGAGGAGACCCAGTACTTC.

This CDR3 is CASSLQYNTAGIEGLGYTF. In DNA form, the CDR3 reads TGTGCCAGTAGCCTACAGTATAACACTGCGGGCATCGAAGGACTAGGCTACACCTTC. The chain joins TRBV19 to TRBJ1-2, with unresolved D. The length of the CDR3 is 19 residues. Germline V gene lookup returns CDR1 LNHDA and CDR2 SQIVND (reference sequence). Trimming stripped 6 bases from V and 8 bases from J, with 34 bases between. Full variable domain (rest looked up from reference TRBV19 and TRBJ1-2): DGGITQSPKYLFRKEGQNVTLSCEQNLNHDAMYWYRQDPGQGLRLIYYSQIVNDFQKGDIAEGYSVSREKKESFPLTVTSAQKNPTAFYLCASSLQYNTAGIEGLGYTFGSGTRLTVV.

This sequence joins TRBV11-3 and TRBJ2-1, with 7 bases that match TRBD1. CDR1 is SGHNT, CDR2 YENEEA, per germline. Trimming removed 5 bases from V and 14 bases from J; junction bases left unmatched: 12. The CDR3 sequence is 13 residues long. The CDR3 DNA sequence: TGTGCCAGCAGCACCGAGGGGGCCCCGACTGAGTTCTTC. It encodes CASSTEGAPTEFF.

The chain recombines TRBV4-3 with TRBJ1-3; 8 nucleotides agree with TRBD1. The CDR3 covers 15 residues. Germline values: CDR1 LGHNA, CDR2 YSLEER. Trimming at V came to 2 bases and at J to 3 bases, leaving 3 bases not matched to a gene. CDR3 nucleotides: TGCGCCAGCAGCCAAATAGGACAGGGTGGAAACACCATATATTTT. It encodes CASSQIGQGGNTIYF.

The chain links TRBV5-1 to TRBJ2-7, with 9 bases matching TRBD2. Unmatched junction bases numbered 6, after V lost 4 bases and J lost 4 bases. The CDR3 sequence is 14 residues long. Per germline, CDR1 SGHRS and CDR2 YFSETQ. The CDR3 is CASSPGTSRYEQYF. CDR3 DNA sequence: TGCGCCAGCAGCCCCGGGACTAGCAGATACGAGCAGTACTTC.

V usage is TRBV6-6 and J usage is TRBJ2-1; D call uncertain. V dropped 4 bases and J dropped 10 bases, with 17 bases sitting between them. The germline gives CDR1 MNHNY, CDR2 SVGAGI (reference sequence). CDR3 length equals 14 residues. In DNA form, the CDR3 reads TGTGCCAGCAGTTTCCGGGCCCCTCAAACGGAGCAGTTCTTC. It translates to CASSFRAPQTEQFF.

The rearrangement links TRBV3-1 (or the pseudogene TRBV3-2) to TRBJ1-6; no definite D call. The length of the CDR3 is 14 residues. The V gene lost 6 bases and the J gene lost 7 bases, with 13 bases spanning the gap. Per germline, CDR1 LGHDT and CDR2 YNNKEL (reference sequence). The CDR3 is CASRVFAENSPLHF. The CDR3 region has the DNA TGTGCCAGCAGGGTGTTCGCGGAAAATTCACCCCTCCACTTT.

The rearrangement uses TRBV11-3 and TRBJ2-2; tentative D call: TRBD2 (5 bases). Germline V CDR1 and CDR2: SGHNT, YENEEA. The CDR3 length is 14 residues. The ends were cut back, 1 base at V and 4 bases at J, with 7 bases in the middle. The DNA of the CDR3 is TGTGCCAGCAGCTTAGGGACTGTCACCGGGGAGCTGTTTTTT. Residues: CASSLGTVTGELFF.

This clone has a handful of counts. The chain links TRBV7-9 to TRBJ2-7; D unresolved. CDR3 length equals 13 residues. Trimming left V 1 base short and J 0 bases short, with 4 bases between. CDR1 SEHNR and CDR2 FQNEAQ come from the germline V gene (reference sequence). For the CDR3, the DNA is TGTGCCAGCAGCTTAGACAGCTCCTACGAGCAGTACTTC. Translating it yields CASSLDSSYEQYF. Looking up the rest from reference TRBV7-9 and TRBJ2-7 gives the full variable domain: DTGVSQNPRHKITKRGQNVTFRCDPISEHNRLYWYRQTLGQGPEFLTYFQNEAQLEKSRLLSDRFSAERPKGSFSTLEIQRTEQGDSAMYLCASSLDSSYEQYFGPGTRLTVT.

The chain joins TRBV27 to TRBJ1-4; D gene ambiguous. V lost 6 bases and J 0 bases, leaving 11 bases between the germline ends. The CDR3 totals 15 residues. The germline gives CDR1 MNHEY, CDR2 SMNVEV (reference sequence). The CDR3 sequence is CASSPLTATNEKLFF. CDR3 sequence (DNA): TGTGCCAGCAGCCCTCTTACGGCAACTAATGAAAAACTGTTTTTT.

The chain employs TRBV10-1 and TRBJ1-2; 9 bases map to TRBD1. CDR3 size: 15 residues. CDR1 WNHNN and CDR2 SYGVQD come from the germline V gene (reference sequence). V was clipped by 5 bases and J by 5 bases; unmatched bases: 9. CDR3 protein: CASSNSGTGLYGYTF. The CDR3 nucleotides read TGCGCCAGCAGTAATTCCGGGACAGGGCTTTATGGCTACACCTTC.

This clone was seen only once. Other DNA sequences in this sample translate to the same CDR3. The gene calls are TRBV18 and TRBJ2-5; maybe TRBD1 (5 bases). The germline CDR1 and CDR2 sequences are KGHSH and LQKENI. Trimming stripped 0 bases from V and 3 bases from J, with 5 bases between. This CDR3 is 13 amino acids long. CDR3 nucleotides: TGTGCCAGCTCACCACCGACAGAAGAGACCCAGTACTTC. Translation: CASSPPTEETQYF.

The chain combines TRBV12-3 or TRBV12-4 with TRBJ1-5, with unresolved D. Trimming removed 5 bases from V and 4 bases from J, with 9 bases in between. The CDR3 runs 13 residues. CDR3 in DNA: TGTGCCAGCAGTGAAAGGGAAAATCAGCCCCAGCATTTT. This encodes CASSERENQPQHF.

V is TRBV3-1 (or the pseudogene TRBV3-2) and J is TRBJ2-2; D call uncertain. Trimming shortened V by 4 bases and J by 2 bases, and 8 bases separated the two germline ends. The germline CDR1 and CDR2 sequences are LGHDT and YNNKEL (reference sequence). CDR3 length: 14 amino acids. CDR3 bases: TGTGCCAGCAGCCTTGACGGAAACACCGGGGAGCTGTTTTTT. Translated: CASSLDGNTGELFF.

This rearrangement joins TRBV3-1 (or the pseudogene TRBV3-2) to TRBJ2-7, with 8 nucleotides matching TRBD2. Unmatched junction bases numbered 4, after V lost 0 bases and J lost 3 bases. CDR1 and CDR2 (germline): LGHDT, YNNKEL (reference sequence). There are 15 residues in the CDR3. Written as DNA, the CDR3 is TGTGCCAGCAGCCAAGATAACAGCGGGAGCTACGAGCAGTACTTC. Its translation: CASSQDNSGSYEQYF.

The chain combines TRBV18 with TRBJ1-5; D remains unclear. Germline-derived CDR1 and CDR2 are KGHSH and LQKENI. Between the trimmed V and J ends, which lost 6 bases and 7 bases, there was a span of 13 bases. The CDR3 extends over 13 amino acids. In nucleotides, the CDR3 is TGTGCCAGCTCTCCCGATGATGGCCAGCCCCAGCATTTT. Translated, it gives CASSPDDGQPQHF.

CDR3 protein: CAWSLVSANPSTDTQYF. The CDR3 nucleotides are TGTGCCTGGAGTCTTGTGTCGGCGAACCCAAGCACAGATACGCAGTATTTT. The gene calls are TRBV30 and TRBJ2-3, with D hard to call. Trimming cost V 2 bases and J 0 bases, with 18 bases left between them. The germline gives CDR1 GTSNPN, CDR2 SVGIG (reference sequence). The CDR3 loop spans 17 amino acids.

V is TRBV9 and J is TRBJ1-2, with D possibly TRBD1 on 5 matching bases. The V gene's germline CDR1 is SGDLS and CDR2 YYNGEE. V lost 6 bases, J lost 4 bases, and 13 bases lay in between. CDR3 length equals 13 residues. CDR3 in amino acids: CASKEGMSYGYTF. The CDR3 bases are TGTGCCAGCAAGGAGGGGATGAGCTATGGCTACACCTTC.

The chain combines TRBV11-2 with TRBJ2-2, with a tentative D call TRBD2 (5 bases). Trimming stripped 3 bases from V and 5 bases from J, with 7 bases between. Per germline, CDR1 SGHAT and CDR2 FQNNGV. The CDR3 loop spans 13 amino acids. This chain's CDR3 is CASSFGVTGELFF. The CDR3 DNA reads TGTGCCAGCAGCTTCGGGGTTACCGGGGAGCTGTTTTTT.

The V and J genes are TRBV9 and TRBJ2-3; tentatively, D is TRBD1 or TRBD2 (5 bases each). The CDR3 has 16 residues. V lost 3 bases and J lost 1, with 15 bases in between. The germline gives CDR1 SGDLS, CDR2 YYNGEE. CDR3 residues: CASSAKLGVGTDTQYF. The CDR3, as DNA: TGTGCCAGCAGCGCAAAATTGGGGGTCGGCACAGATACGCAGTATTTT. Combining the CDR3 with reference TRBV9 and TRBJ2-3 gives the whole variable domain DSGVTQTPKHLITATGQRVTLRCSPRSGDLSVYWYQQSLDQGLQFLIQYYNGEERAKGNILERFSAQQFPDLHSELNLSSLELGDSALYFCASSAKLGVGTDTQYFGPGTRLTVL.

This clone was picked up a small number of times. V is TRBV11-3 and J is TRBJ2-3; 9 nucleotides match TRBD1. Germline assignment: CDR1 SGHNT and CDR2 YENEEA. CDR3 length: 14 amino acids. Trimming at V came to 5 bases and at J to 4 bases, leaving 4 bases not matched to a gene. The CDR3 bases are TGTGCCAGCAGCCCGGACAGGGGCCCAGATACGCAGTATTTT. Its translation: CASSPDRGPDTQYF.

V is TRBV12-5 and J is TRBJ1-2, with 9 nucleotides matching TRBD1. With V trimmed by 6 bases and J by 4 bases, 3 bases remained unmatched. Per the germline V gene, CDR1 is LGHNT and CDR2 is FRNRAP. The CDR3 spans 13 residues. The CDR3: CASGRGQGYGYTF. DNA for the CDR3: TGTGCTAGTGGCCGGGGACAGGGCTATGGCTACACCTTC. The complete variable domain, with remaining parts taken from reference TRBV12-5 and TRBJ1-2, reads DARVTQTPRHKVTEMGQEVTMRCQPILGHNTVFWYRQTMMQGLELLAYFRNRAPLDDSGMPKDRFSAEMPDATLATLKIQPSEPRDSAVYFCASGRGQGYGYTFGSGTRLTVV.

The V gene is TRBV7-9, the J gene TRBJ2-5, with D possibly matching TRBD2 (5 bases). V was clipped by 6 bases and J by 4 bases, with 12 bases between them. Per germline, CDR1 SEHNR and CDR2 FQNEAQ (reference sequence). The CDR3 is made up of 13 amino acids. CDR3 in DNA: TGTGCCAGCAGTCCTGGGAGCCCAGAGACCCAGTACTTC. Translating gives CASSPGSPETQYF.

This chain joins TRBV12-3 or TRBV12-4 and TRBJ2-1; TRBD1 matches 8 bases. This CDR3 is built from 13 residues. V trimming: 6 bases; J trimming: 4 bases; junction bases outside the gene matches: 2. The CDR3 loop is CASRWDRYNEQFF. CDR3 bases: TGTGCCAGCAGATGGGACAGGTACAATGAGCAGTTCTTC.

The chain carries TRBV7-2 and TRBJ2-5, with a tentative D call TRBD2 (6 bases). Germline V lookup: CDR1 SGHTA, CDR2 FQGNSA. The CDR3 extends over 16 amino acids. V shed 0 bases and J shed 2 bases, with 13 bases lying between them. Written as DNA, the CDR3 is TGTGCCAGCAGCTTAGCTAGCGGCCCCCCACAAGAGACCCAGTACTTC. This translates into CASSLASGPPQETQYF.

CDR3 sequence (DNA): TGTGCCAGCAGAGTTTCCGGGACAGCGAACACTGAAGCTTTCTTT. Translation: CASRVSGTANTEAFF. The chain carries TRBV28 and TRBJ1-1; 7 bases align to TRBD1. From germline, CDR1 is MDHEN and CDR2 SYDVKM. The CDR3 runs 15 residues. The junction had 8 bases not matched to a gene; V was cut back by 6 bases and J by 1 base.